This T cell receptor beta chain came from a study of patients and donors after allogeneic stem cell transplantation. CDR1 is MDHEN and CDR2 is SYDVKM in the germline V gene. The CDR3 is 14 amino acids. Deletions cut 2 bases from V and 1 base from J, with 9 bases between. Via MiXCR, TCRdb re-called the RT-PCR reads, giving one row per CDR3 protein. The profile covers roughly 30,000 distinct CDR3 sequences, with approximately 6.2% appearing a single time and roughly 34% taken by the ten largest. This clonotype was counted ten times or more. The source is a human donor who was either an allogeneic HSCT recipient or a stem cell or donor lymphocyte infusion donor (not recorded which). It is not recorded whose cells these are; they may come from a transplant donor. Sequencing was carried out using blood, either unsorted or a sorted T cell fraction (not recorded which). The rearrangement uses TRBV28 and TRBJ2-7; maybe TRBD1 (5 bases). The CDR3 DNA sequence: TGTGCCAGCAGTTTACCCGACAGATCCTACGAGCAGTACTTC. Translating it yields CASSLPDRSYEQYF.